Below, 12 T cell receptor beta chains from the same sample are listed, as sequenced in a study of T-cell memory formation after mild COVID-19 listed by TCRdb under 2021. Receptor libraries were prepared by 5' RACE. TCRdb records Illumina NovaSeq 6000 as the sequencer. The public sequencing data were trimmed at Q25 with fastp and processed into clonotypes with MiXCR by TCRdb, which kept only in-frame beta chains. A single entry per CDR3 protein holds the most common genes and DNA from its merged rows. The sample table lists roughly 380,000 distinct CDR3 sequences, approximately 29% of them with a count of one. Jointly, the top ten make up about 13% of the sample. The sample taken for sequencing was PBMCs or a T cell subset sorted from them (not recorded which). The receptor source for this set is an adult woman who had mild COVID-19 (a few samples of this study predate the infection). The sample titles of this study are shuffled in the database, so cell type and time point are left out; the donor was told from shared clones.

The J gene is TRBJ2-7, the V gene TRBV2, with D maybe TRBD2 (5 bases). This CDR3 contains 13 residues. CDR1 SNHLY and CDR2 FYNNEI come from the germline V gene. V shed 5 bases and J shed 7 bases, with 15 bases lying between them. The CDR3 protein is CASSRTGPGEQYF. The CDR3 region has the DNA TGTGCCAGCAGTCGGACGGGCCCGGGGGAGCAGTACTTC.

This clonotype was detected a few times. The chain has TRBV29-1 and TRBJ2-5, with D possibly TRBD2 on 6 matching bases. This CDR3 comprises 16 residues. In germline, CDR1 is SQVTM, CDR2 ANQGSEA. V was trimmed by 2 bases and J by 5 bases, leaving 21 bases between them. CDR3 in DNA: TGCAGCGTTGAACCTTCGGAGGGGTCCCCTCGGGAGACCCAGTACTTC. This translates into CSVEPSEGSPRETQYF.

The rearrangement joins TRBV7-8 to TRBJ1-6, with D tentatively TRBD1 (5 bases). Trimming removed 4 bases at V and 7 bases at J, with 20 bases between. CDR3 length: 17 amino acids. The germline CDR1 and CDR2 sequences are SGHVS and FQNEAQ. The CDR3 DNA reads TGTGCCAGCAGCTCGGTCTCAGGGTCCCACGGGAATTCACCCCTCCACTTT. Amino acid sequence: CASSSVSGSHGNSPLHF.

This clonotype was seen a few times. The chain uses TRBV4-3 and TRBJ2-1, with 7 bases matching TRBD2. Trimming removed 0 bases from V and 3 bases from J; junction bases left unmatched: 5. Germline V gene lookup returns CDR1 LGHNA and CDR2 YSLEER. This CDR3 has 16 residues. CDR3 in amino acids: CASSQDSGGYYNEQFF. CDR3 nucleotide sequence: TGCGCCAGCAGCCAAGATTCGGGGGGATACTACAATGAGCAGTTCTTC.

This clonotype was counted a few times. At one boundary the junction diverges from the germline segment, which might be a read error. The chain recombines TRBV7-8 with TRBJ2-7, with TRBD2 matching over 13 bases. Germline V gene lookup returns CDR1 SGHVS and CDR2 FQNEAQ. There are 15 residues in the CDR3. The CDR3, as DNA: TGTGCCAGCAGCTCCGGACTAGCGGGAGCCCCCGGCCAAAACTTC. Its translation: CASSSGLAGAPGQNF.

This clonotype has more than one count but fewer than ten. The chain carries TRBV4-2 and TRBJ1-5; D call uncertain. The CDR3 spans 16 residues. The V gene lost 4 bases and the J gene lost 7 bases, with 20 bases spanning the gap. Germline V CDR1 and CDR2: LGHNA, YNFKEQ. CDR3 amino acids: CASSRGGGGPEQPQHF. In nucleotides, the CDR3 is TGTGCCAGCAGCCGGGGAGGTGGTGGGCCGGAGCAGCCCCAGCATTTT.

The V call is TRBV20-1, the J call TRBJ2-1; 12 nucleotides agree with TRBD2. CDR1 is DFQATT, CDR2 SNEGSKA, per germline (reference sequence). Trimming at V came to 0 bases and at J to 8 bases, leaving 5 bases not matched to a gene. This CDR3 is built from 15 residues. The DNA for the CDR3 is TGCAGTGCTAGAGACCTAGCGGGAGGGCCTCATGAGCAGTTCTTC. It translates to CSARDLAGGPHEQFF.

This chain links TRBV19 with TRBJ1-1; maybe TRBD1 (5 bases). This CDR3 region has 12 residues. Trimming removed 4 bases at V and 4 bases at J, with 7 bases between. Germline CDR1 is LNHDA and CDR2 is SQIVND (reference sequence). DNA for the CDR3: TGTGCCAGTAGTACAGGGATCACTGAAGCTTTCTTT. This codes for CASSTGITEAFF.

This rearrangement joins TRBV4-3 to TRBJ2-7; 11 bases fit TRBD1. The CDR3 runs to 16 residues. Germline V gives CDR1 LGHNA, CDR2 YSLEER. J lost 7 bases, V lost 2 bases, and 10 bases had no gene match. This CDR3 is CASSQFLRDRGTEQYF. The CDR3 coding sequence is TGCGCCAGCAGCCAATTCCTCCGGGACAGGGGGACGGAGCAGTACTTC.

In this sample, this clonotype turned up a few times. V is TRBV7-8 and J is TRBJ1-4, with D unclear. Germline-derived CDR1 and CDR2 are SGHVS and FQNEAQ. V lost 4 bases, J lost 4 bases, and 7 bases lay in between. This CDR3 is built from 13 residues. CDR3 region: CASSSDGNEKLFF. DNA for the CDR3: TGTGCCAGCAGCTCGGACGGTAATGAAAAACTGTTTTTT.

The sample holds a few counts of this clonotype. The V gene is TRBV12-3 or TRBV12-4, the J gene TRBJ1-1; maybe TRBD1 (6 bases). V was shortened by 5 bases and J by 4 bases, with 14 bases between the two germline ends. The CDR3 length is 14 residues. CDR3 DNA sequence: TGTGCCAGCAGTATGGGAGGAGGGGGCACTGAAGCTTTCTTT. Its protein is CASSMGGGGTEAFF.

The rearrangement uses TRBV9 and TRBJ2-3, with TRBD2 matching 7 bases. This CDR3 is 15 amino acids long. V gave up 4 bases and J gave up 0 bases; unmatched junction bases: 5. Germline V lookup: CDR1 SGDLS, CDR2 YYNGEE. Written as DNA, the CDR3 is TGTGCCAGCAGCCCCCGAGCGGGGAGCACAGATACGCAGTATTTT. This gives the protein CASSPRAGSTDTQYF.